The 5 T cell receptor beta chains below were found in one sample sequenced in a study of naive and memory T cell subsets. No antigen has been identified for these receptors. An equimolar mix of two oligonucleotides served as the beta constant-region primer for TRBC1 and TRBC2. Nested alpha and beta constant-region primers with the SP2 primer drove four PCR rounds on ligated cDNA. A single record per CDR3 protein comes from TCRdb applying MiXCR to the UMI-ligation and nested PCR reads. The sample lists approximately 100,000 distinct CDR3 sequences; roughly 14% were seen once. Overall study results and limits: A few larger clonotypes appeared in naive repertoires, especially CD8, possibly memory cells re-expressing CD45RA.

The material sequenced was naive CD8+ T cells from blood. These TCRs come from a human donor in good health.

Ten or more counts support this clonotype. The CDR3 DNA reads as TGCGCCAGCAGGCCCGCCGGACAGGGAGGGGAGCAGTACTTC. Translated: CASRPAGQGGEQYF. The rearrangement joins TRBV5-1 to TRBJ2-7; possible D gene TRBD1, 8 bases. The CDR3 is made up of 14 amino acids. CDR1 and CDR2 (germline): SGHRS, YFSETQ. V was cut by 5 bases and J by 7 bases, with 19 bases left in between.

This chain uses TRBV9 with TRBJ2-1; maybe TRBD2 (6 bases). The CDR3 extends over 13 amino acids. V was cut by 3 bases and J by 4 bases, with 8 bases left in between. The germline V gene has CDR1 SGDLS and CDR2 YYNGEE. The CDR3 DNA sequence: TGTGCCAGCAGCGGGGGACTTTACAATGAGCAGTTCTTC. It yields the protein CASSGGLYNEQFF.

J is TRBJ1-2 and V is TRBV15; tentative D call: TRBD1 (5 bases). Germline CDR1 reads LNHNV; CDR2 reads YYDKDF (reference sequence). V was shortened by 0 bases and J by 0 bases, with 11 bases between the two germline ends. The CDR3 extends over 16 amino acids. This CDR3 is CATSRDFGTSNYGYTF. For the CDR3, the DNA is TGTGCCACCAGCAGAGATTTTGGGACCTCTAACTATGGCTACACCTTC. Filled out from reference TRBV15 and TRBJ1-2, the complete variable domain reads DAMVIQNPRYQVTQFGKPVTLSCSQTLNHNVMYWYQQKSSQAPKLLFHYYDKDFNNEADTPDNFQSRRPNTSFCFLDIRSPGLGDTAMYLCATSRDFGTSNYGYTFGSGTRLTVV.

This clonotype was found a few times. The rearrangement joins TRBV5-1 to TRBJ1-1; D remains unclear. Germline CDR1 is SGHRS and CDR2 is YFSETQ. CDR3 length: 18 residues. The V end was cut by 1 base, the J end by 2 bases, with 21 bases between. The CDR3 region is CASSLPEPRQFLNTEAFF. The CDR3 region has the DNA TGCGCCAGCAGCTTGCCCGAACCCCGTCAGTTCCTAAACACTGAAGCTTTCTTT.

The sample holds one count of this clonotype. A much more abundant neighbour one base away suggests this may be a read error. The chain joins TRBV6-1 to TRBJ2-5; 7 bases map to TRBD2. The V gene's germline CDR1 is MNHNS and CDR2 SASEGT. The CDR3 length is 15 residues. The CDR3: CASSEGWTRQETRYF. DNA of the CDR3: TGTGCCAGCAGTGAAGGATGGACTAGGCAAGAGACCCGGTACTTC.